The present TCR beta chain was sequenced within a study of shared clonotypes between healthy human individuals. Trimming stripped 6 bases from V and 5 bases from J, with 17 bases between. The CDR3 consists of 15 residues. The germline V gene encodes CDR1 MNHEY and CDR2 SVGAGI. Clones were sequenced by immunoSEQ multiplex PCR, and TCRdb holds only the in-frame ones, with some missing. The sample yields about a million clones, approximately 72% seen once. This sequence originates from a man aged 18 to 29 in good health. The sequencing sample was made of memory CD4+ T cells sorted from blood. The subset denotes: CD45RA-negative fraction. The chain uses TRBV6-5 and TRBJ1-5; the D gene is possibly TRBD1 (5 bases). CDR3 protein: CASSPAGVGDQPQHF. As DNA, the CDR3 is TGTGCCAGCAGCCCCGCGGGGGTCGGGGATCAGCCCCAGCATTTT.